A selection of T cell receptor beta chains follows, all from one sample in a study of response to subunit inactivated influenza vaccine. TCRdb re-called the RT-PCR reads through MiXCR, storing one row per CDR3 protein. The sample has a few hundred thousand distinct CDR3 sequences, around 13% seen once; the top ten hold around 10%. Sequenced material: PBMCs from blood, taken roughly 13 days after vaccination. These receptors came from a man aged 50-60 years who received an inactivated influenza vaccine. The CDR3 runs from the conserved cysteine through the conserved F or W. A D gene is named only where the DNA matches it firmly. Clone size appears in some rows only: once, few, many, or a class for an expanded clone.

V gene	J gene	clone size	D gene	CDR3 protein	CDR3 DNA
TRBV5-1	TRBJ2-1	-	-	CASRSFRSYNEQFF	TGCGCCAGCCGATCTTTCCGCTCCTACAATGAGCAGTTCTTC
TRBV6-2/TRBV6-3	TRBJ2-7	-	TRBD1	CASRQGAEQYF	TGTGCCAGCAGACAGGGGGCCGAGCAGTACTTC
TRBV20-1	TRBJ2-5	-	-	CSASVWGKGEF	TGCAGTGCTAGTGTATGGGGAAAGGGGGAGTTC
TRBV29-1	TRBJ2-5	-	TRBD1	CSVTTGGGKETQYF	TGCAGCGTGACGACAGGGGGCGGAAAAGAGACCCAGTACTTC
TRBV9	TRBJ2-1	-	-	CASSPRYEQESEQFF	TGTGCCAGCAGCCCCCGGTATGAGCAGGAGAGCGAGCAGTTCTTC
TRBV4-2	TRBJ2-2	few	-	CASSPDGLTDGGELFF	TGTGCCAGCAGCCCAGACGGATTAACCGACGGCGGGGAGCTGTTTTTT
TRBV20-1	TRBJ2-1	few	-	CSARDYPENNEQFF	TGCAGTGCTAGGGACTACCCGGAGAACAATGAGCAGTTCTTC
TRBV5-1	TRBJ2-2	few	-	CASTGVFAGELFF	TGCGCCAGCACCGGGGTTTTCGCCGGGGAGCTGTTTTTT
TRBV5-1	TRBJ2-7	-	-	CASSSSGTPDEQYF	TGCGCCAGCAGCTCCTCCGGGACCCCCGACGAGCAGTACTTC
TRBV15	TRBJ2-2	-	TRBD2	CATSRTSGRAVGTGELFF	TGTGCCACCAGCAGGACTAGCGGGAGGGCCGTGGGCACCGGGGAGCTGTTTTTT
TRBV12-3/TRBV12-4	TRBJ2-2	-	-	CASSPVLGIGELFF	TGTGCCAGCAGCCCCGTGCTAGGGATCGGGGAGCTGTTTTTT
TRBV9	TRBJ2-1	-	TRBD2	CASSIGTSGRLSEQFF	TGTGCCAGCAGCATCGGGACTAGCGGGAGGCTAAGTGAGCAGTTCTTC
TRBV25-1	TRBJ2-2	few	TRBD1	CASRRGTGYTGELFF	TGTGCCAGCAGGAGGGGGACAGGGTACACCGGGGAGCTGTTTTTT
TRBV20-1	TRBJ1-1	few	-	CSARMDIYTPNTEAFF	TGCAGTGCTAGAATGGACATTTATACTCCGAACACTGAAGCTTTCTTT
TRBV12-3/TRBV12-4	TRBJ2-7	-	TRBD1	CASSQSRDSYEQYF	TGTGCCAGCAGTCAATCCCGGGACAGCTACGAGCAGTACTTC
TRBV5-5	TRBJ2-1	few	-	CASSLDRLEREQFF	TGTGCCAGCAGCTTGGACCGACTGGAACGAGAGCAGTTCTTC
TRBV3-1	TRBJ2-7	-	TRBD2	CASSPNWGLAGSEQYF	TGTGCCAGCAGCCCCAACTGGGGACTAGCGGGATCCGAGCAGTACTTC
TRBV7-2	TRBJ1-1	few	-	CASSYPLAEAFF	TGTGCCAGCAGCTACCCCCTGGCTGAAGCTTTCTTT
TRBV5-1	TRBJ2-3	many	TRBD2	CASSRSGGASDTQYF	TGCGCCAGCAGCCGAAGCGGGGGGGCTTCAGATACGCAGTATTTT
TRBV24-1	TRBJ2-5	many	TRBD2	CATSDPYAGGETQYF	TGTGCCACCAGTGATCCGTACGCGGGGGGAGAGACCCAGTACTTC
TRBV24-1	TRBJ2-1	-	TRBD2	CATSDRDGTSGRNEQFF	TGTGCCACCAGTGATCGGGACGGGACTAGCGGGAGGAATGAGCAGTTCTTC
TRBV28	TRBJ2-3	many	-	CASSLAGTDTDTQYF	TGTGCCAGCAGTCTAGCCGGGACCGACACAGATACGCAGTATTTT
TRBV5-1	TRBJ2-3	-	-	CASSPGDGISADTQYF	TGCGCCAGCAGCCCCGGGGACGGAATATCCGCAGATACGCAGTATTTT
TRBV7-9	TRBJ2-3	few	TRBD1	CASAPGQGLRRDTQYF	TGTGCCAGCGCCCCGGGACAGGGCTTGAGACGGGATACGCAGTATTTT
TRBV21-1	TRBJ2-7	few	-	CASNSGGGYEQYF	TGTGCCAGCAACTCAGGGGGTGGTTACGAGCAGTACTTC
TRBV3-1	TRBJ1-2	-	-	CASSQVQGGDGYTF	TGTGCCAGCAGCCAAGTACAGGGAGGGGATGGCTACACCTTC
TRBV20-1	TRBJ2-2	-	-	CSARDGRLNTGELFF	TGCAGTGCTAGAGACGGCAGGCTGAACACCGGGGAGCTGTTTTTT
TRBV7-9	TRBJ2-4	many	-	CASSDIPEGREENIQYF	TGTGCCAGCAGCGACATTCCCGAGGGGCGCGAGGAGAACATTCAGTACTTC
TRBV20-1	TRBJ2-7	-	TRBD2	CSAPIRLADSYEQYF	TGCAGTGCACCAATCCGGCTAGCGGACTCCTACGAGCAGTACTTC
TRBV7-2	TRBJ2-7	many	TRBD2	CASSLRASGYEQYF	TGTGCCAGCAGCTTGAGGGCTAGCGGATACGAGCAGTACTTC
TRBV3-1	TRBJ2-5	few	TRBD2	CASRNLAGGQETQYF	TGTGCCAGCAGAAACCTAGCGGGGGGTCAAGAGACCCAGTACTTC
TRBV12-3/TRBV12-4	TRBJ1-4	-	-	CASRGRGEKLFF	TGTGCCAGCAGGGGACGGGGGGAAAAACTGTTTTTT
TRBV30	TRBJ1-2	-	-	CAWSGDSNYGYTF	TGTGCCTGGAGTGGCGACAGCAACTATGGCTACACCTTC
TRBV12-3/TRBV12-4	TRBJ2-3	-	TRBD2	CASSKTSGGGTDTQYF	TGTGCCAGCAGCAAAACTAGCGGGGGAGGAACAGATACGCAGTATTTT
TRBV4-1	TRBJ2-5	-	-	CASSQVLEVETQYF	TGCGCCAGCAGCCAAGTTCTCGAAGTGGAGACCCAGTACTTC
TRBV6-2/TRBV6-3	TRBJ2-5	-	-	CASSYRSSETQYF	TGTGCCAGCAGTTACCGGTCATCAGAGACCCAGTACTTC
TRBV20-1	TRBJ1-2	few	-	CSGGGGQNYGYTF	TGCAGCGGTGGGGGAGGGCAGAACTATGGCTACACCTTC
TRBV4-3	TRBJ2-3	-	-	CASSQEGYGRTSTDTQYF	TGCGCCAGCAGCCAAGAAGGGTATGGGCGGACCAGCACAGATACGCAGTATTTT
TRBV20-1	TRBJ2-1	few	TRBD2	CSASTSGLYNEQFF	TGCAGTGCATCGACTAGCGGGCTTTACAATGAGCAGTTCTTC
TRBV3-1	TRBJ2-7	-	TRBD1	CASSYGQGVVNEQYF	TGTGCCAGCAGCTATGGACAGGGAGTGGTAAACGAGCAGTACTTC
TRBV11-2	TRBJ2-2	few	TRBD1	CASSSRGFEAGELFF	TGTGCCAGCAGCTCCAGGGGGTTCGAAGCCGGGGAGCTGTTTTTT
TRBV19	TRBJ2-7	-	-	CASGAVEGASYEQYF	TGTGCCAGCGGGGCCGTAGAGGGCGCATCCTACGAGCAGTACTTC
TRBV4-3	TRBJ1-4	few	TRBD1	CASSFNPTGDNEKLFF	TGCGCCAGCAGTTTTAATCCTACAGGGGATAATGAAAAACTGTTTTTT
TRBV7-3	TRBJ2-3	-	TRBD2	CASSLGLAGDGTQYF	TGTGCCAGCAGCTTGGGACTAGCGGGAGATGGTACGCAGTATTTT
TRBV28	TRBJ2-1	few	-	CASRQYEQFF	TGTGCCAGCCGTCAGTATGAGCAGTTCTTC
TRBV2	TRBJ2-1	many	-	CASSEQRVSSYNEQFF	TGTGCCAGCAGTGAACAGCGGGTGAGCTCCTACAATGAGCAGTTCTTC
TRBV9	TRBJ1-5	few	-	CASSATGKNQPQHF	TGTGCCAGCAGCGCAACAGGGAAGAATCAGCCCCAGCATTTT
TRBV4-1	TRBJ2-3	few	-	CASSQDSRTNTQYF	TGCGCCAGCAGCCAAGATTCCCGGACCAATACGCAGTATTTT
TRBV7-8	TRBJ2-7	-	TRBD1	CASSFGQAYTYEQYF	TGTGCCAGCAGCTTCGGACAGGCGTACACCTACGAGCAGTACTTC